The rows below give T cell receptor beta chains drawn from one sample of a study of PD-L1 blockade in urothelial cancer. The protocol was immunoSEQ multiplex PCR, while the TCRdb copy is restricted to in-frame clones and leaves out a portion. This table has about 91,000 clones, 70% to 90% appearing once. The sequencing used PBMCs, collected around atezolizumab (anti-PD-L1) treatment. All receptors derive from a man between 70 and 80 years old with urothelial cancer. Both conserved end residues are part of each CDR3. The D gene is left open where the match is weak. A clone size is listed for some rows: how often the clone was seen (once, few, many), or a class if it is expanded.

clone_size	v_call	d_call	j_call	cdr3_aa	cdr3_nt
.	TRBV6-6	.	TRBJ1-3	CASSTTKTGNTIYF	TGTGCCAGCAGCACTACAAAAACAGGAAACACCATATATTTT
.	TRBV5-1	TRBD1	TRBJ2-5	CASRGTGGGETQYF	TGCGCCAGCAGGGGGACAGGGGGTGGAGAGACCCAGTACTTC
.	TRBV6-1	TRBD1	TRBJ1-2	CASGQGLVRGYTF	TGTGCCAGCGGACAGGGCCTCGTCCGTGGCTACACCTTC
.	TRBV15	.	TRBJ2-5	CATSRVQNQETQYF	TGTGCCACCAGCAGAGTTCAGAACCAAGAGACCCAGTACTTC
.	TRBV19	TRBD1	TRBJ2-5	CASSPRGTGKSETQYF	TGTGCCAGTAGTCCCCGCGGGACAGGGAAGTCAGAGACCCAGTACTTC
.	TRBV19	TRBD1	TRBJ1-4	CASSIAAATGGGEKLFF	TGTGCCAGTAGTATAGCCGCGGCGACAGGGGGTGGTGAAAAACTGTTTTTT
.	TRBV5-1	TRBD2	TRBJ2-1	CASSPSPSGSPSSYNEQFF	TGCGCCAGCAGCCCGTCCCCCAGCGGGAGCCCCAGCTCCTACAATGAGCAGTTCTTC
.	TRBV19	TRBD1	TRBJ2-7	CASSMGTGSSYEQYF	TGTGCCAGTAGTATGGGGACAGGGAGTTCCTACGAGCAGTACTTC
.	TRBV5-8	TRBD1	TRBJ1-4	CASKNLTGYNEKLFF	TGTGCCAGCAAAAACCTGACAGGGTATAATGAAAAACTGTTTTTT
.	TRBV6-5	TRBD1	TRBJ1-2	CASRRGTGYGYTF	TGTGCCAGCAGACGAGGGACAGGCTATGGCTACACCTTC
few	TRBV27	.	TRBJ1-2	CASGPGGGGYTF	TGTGCCAGCGGGCCGGGGGGCGGTGGCTACACCTTC
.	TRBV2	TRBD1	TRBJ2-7	CASSLGTGRSEQYF	TGTGCCAGCAGTCTCGGGACAGGGCGAAGCGAGCAGTACTTC
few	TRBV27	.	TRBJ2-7	CASSLSSGGTYEQYF	TGTGCCAGCAGTTTATCCAGCGGAGGAACCTACGAGCAGTACTTC
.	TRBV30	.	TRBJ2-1	CAWSVRGKGRPGNNEQFF	TGTGCCTGGAGTGTAAGGGGGAAGGGCAGGCCGGGGAACAATGAGCAGTTCTTC
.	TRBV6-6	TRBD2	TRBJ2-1	CASSSGLAGFNEQFF	TGTGCCAGCAGCTCGGGACTAGCGGGGTTCAATGAGCAGTTCTTC
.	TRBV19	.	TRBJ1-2	CASSIGDGYTF	TGTGCCAGTAGTATAGGAGATGGCTACACCTTC
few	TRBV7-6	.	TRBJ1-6	CASSPTVNSPLHF	TGTGCCAGCAGCCCGACAGTAAATTCACCCCTCCACTTT
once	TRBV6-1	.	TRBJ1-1	CASSEALVGVDTEAFF	TGTGCCAGCAGTGAAGCGCTAGTCGGGGTCGACACTGAAGCTTTCTTT
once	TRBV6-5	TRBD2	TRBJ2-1	CASSYGAGKAEQFF	TGTGCCAGCAGTTACGGAGCGGGGAAGGCTGAGCAGTTCTTC
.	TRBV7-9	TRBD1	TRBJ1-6	CASAGAGTGNSPLHF	TGTGCCAGCGCGGGCGCCGGGACAGGGAATTCACCCCTCCACTTT
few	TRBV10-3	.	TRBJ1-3	CAIRDSSGNTIYF	TGTGCCATCAGGGACAGCTCTGGAAACACCATATATTTT
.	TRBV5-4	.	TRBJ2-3	CASSLVEVADTQYF	TGTGCCAGCAGCTTGGTAGAGGTGGCAGATACGCAGTATTTT
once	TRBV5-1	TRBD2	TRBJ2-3	CASSLVRGGASDTQYF	TGCGCCAGCAGCTTGGTTCGCGGGGGGGCGTCAGATACGCAGTATTTT
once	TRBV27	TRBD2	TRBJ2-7	CASRLAGAGYEQYF	TGTGCCAGCCGACTAGCGGGAGCTGGGTACGAGCAGTACTTC
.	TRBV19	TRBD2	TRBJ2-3	CASSISIAGENTQYF	TGTGCCAGTAGTATAAGTATAGCGGGAGAGAATACGCAGTATTTT
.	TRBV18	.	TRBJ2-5	CASSLQTGVQETQYF	TGTGCCAGCTCACTGCAGACAGGAGTCCAAGAGACCCAGTACTTC
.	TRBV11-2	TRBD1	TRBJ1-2	CASSPLTGAGYTF	TGTGCCAGCAGCCCGCTGACAGGGGCTGGCTACACCTTC
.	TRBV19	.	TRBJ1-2	CAVRADQGRPGGYTF	TGTGCCGTCAGGGCCGACCAGGGGCGGCCAGGGGGCTACACCTTC
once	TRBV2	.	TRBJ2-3	CASSAGASTDTQYF	TGTGCCAGCAGTGCGGGAGCGAGCACAGATACGCAGTATTTT
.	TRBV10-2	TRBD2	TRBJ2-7	CASSDGGAGEQYF	TGCGCCAGCAGTGACGGGGGGGCCGGCGAGCAGTACTTC
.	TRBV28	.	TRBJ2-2	CASSQGTGELFF	TGTGCCAGCAGCCAGGGTACCGGGGAGCTGTTTTTT
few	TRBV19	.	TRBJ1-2	CASSIKRVDYGYTF	TGTGCCAGTAGTATTAAGAGGGTAGACTATGGCTACACCTTC
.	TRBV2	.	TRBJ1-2	CASTLNPGTHSGVGVYAGYTF	TGTGCCAGCACTCTTAACCCAGGGACACACTCTGGCGTCGGCGTTTACGCCGGCTACACCTTC
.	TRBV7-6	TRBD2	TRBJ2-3	CASSPGLAGAGVGTDTQYF	TGTGCCAGCAGCCCGGGACTAGCGGGAGCGGGAGTAGGGACAGATACGCAGTATTTT
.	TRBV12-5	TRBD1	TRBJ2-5	CASGLASGGGTQYF	TGTGCTAGTGGTTTGGCCTCAGGGGGCGGGACCCAGTACTTC
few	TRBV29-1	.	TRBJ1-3	CSARTEANTIYF	TGCAGCGCAAGGACTGAAGCAAACACCATATATTTT
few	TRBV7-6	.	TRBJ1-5	CASSLDRNQPQHF	TGTGCCAGCAGCTTAGACAGGAATCAGCCCCAGCATTTT
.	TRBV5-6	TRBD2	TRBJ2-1	CASSLGTSGSEQFF	TGTGCCAGCAGCCTCGGGACTAGCGGGAGCGAGCAGTTCTTC
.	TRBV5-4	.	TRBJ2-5	CASSSKPGQEETQYF	TGTGCCAGCAGCTCGAAACCGGGACAAGAAGAGACCCAGTACTTC
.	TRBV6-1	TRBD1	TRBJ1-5	CASTYTGEDQPQHF	TGTGCCAGCACCTATACAGGGGAGGATCAGCCCCAGCATTTT